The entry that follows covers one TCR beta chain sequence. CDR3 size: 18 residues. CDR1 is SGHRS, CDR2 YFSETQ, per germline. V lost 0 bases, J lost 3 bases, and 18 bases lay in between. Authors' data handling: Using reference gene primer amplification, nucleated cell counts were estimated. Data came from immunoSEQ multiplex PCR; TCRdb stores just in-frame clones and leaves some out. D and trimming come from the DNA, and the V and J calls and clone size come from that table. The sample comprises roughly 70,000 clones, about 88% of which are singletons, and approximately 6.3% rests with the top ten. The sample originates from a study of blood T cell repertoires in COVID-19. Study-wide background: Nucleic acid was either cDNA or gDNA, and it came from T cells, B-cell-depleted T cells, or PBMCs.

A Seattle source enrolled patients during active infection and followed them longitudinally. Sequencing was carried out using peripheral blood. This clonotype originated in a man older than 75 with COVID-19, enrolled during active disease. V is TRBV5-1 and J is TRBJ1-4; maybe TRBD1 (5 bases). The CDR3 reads CASSLEWGTRGSNEKLFF. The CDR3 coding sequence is TGCGCCAGCAGCTTGGAATGGGGGACGCGGGGTTCTAATGAAAAACTGTTTTTT.